The clone carrying this TCR beta chain was observed many times. Its antigen is not known. The iRepertoire nested amplicon-rescue multiplex PCR amplified TCR alpha and beta CDR3s from RNA. For one-step reverse transcription and amplification, 100-400 ng of tissue mRNA or PBMC total RNA was used. Each CDR3 protein gets one entry after TCRdb re-called the multiplex PCR reads with MiXCR. Among over 130,000 distinct CDR3 sequences listed, about two fifths were seen once. The data were obtained in a study of glioma-infiltrating T cells. Study-level findings and limits: Above-expected tissue-blood divergence occurred in all gliomas, most in low-grade ones. Tissue and blood shared very few CDR3 sequences.

This TCR was recovered from a human donor with low-grade glioma or glioblastoma, undergoing nonglioma brain surgery, or in good health (not recorded which). Specimen: glioma tissue, nonneoplastic brain tissue, or PBMCs (not recorded which).

CDR3 protein: CASSRDRYTEAFF. For the CDR3, the DNA is TGTGCCAGCAGTCGCGACAGATACACTGAAGCTTTCTTT. This chain connects TRBV6-1 to TRBJ1-1, with D perhaps matching TRBD1 (5 bases). The CDR3 consists of 13 residues. The V gene lost 5 bases and the J gene lost 3 bases, with 10 bases spanning the gap. The germline V gene has CDR1 MNHNS and CDR2 SASEGT.